This T cell receptor (beta chain) was captured by sequencing in a study of blood T cell repertoires in COVID-19 (dated by TCRdb to between 2020 and 2021). General notes on the study: The collaborator samples originated in the United States, Italy and Spain and spanned the acute and convalescent phases of COVID-19. The material from the prospective study consisted of cDNA or gDNA derived from T cells, B-cell-depleted T cells, or PBMCs. Subjects who had been exposed to COVID-19, were actively infected with it, or had recovered from it provided the deeply sampled blood TCRbeta repertoires that made up the dataset. The repertoires were made available in a free public database intended to serve as a resource for research on the immune response to SARS-CoV-2. Samples came from the ongoing ImmuneRACE study (first 160 participants) plus 1,254 subjects from 6 global collaborators. Nearly every sample came with metadata listing a de-identified subject ID, COVID-19 status, age in years and sex. Where HLA class I and class II types were available, the types were taken from metadata supplied by the sample provider, not from assay-based typing. Points the paper makes about the study in general: The amount of clinical and demographic metadata varied by source and participant and was provided uncurated.

Comments on this clone: What this receptor recognizes is not known. No much larger clone is present one base from it, and per-base qualities are unavailable.

The immunoSEQ Assay, a bias-controlled multiplex PCR, was used to amplify TCRbeta CDR3 regions from genomic DNA. The authors' pipeline ran thus. The number of nucleated cells in each sample was estimated from the amplification of reference gene primers within the assay. Sequence reads were collapsed and filtered to measure the absolute abundance of every unique TCRbeta CDR3 rearrangement. For each sample, productive Simpson clonality was calculated as the square root of Simpson's diversity index over productive rearrangements. TCRdb re-hosts the immuneACCESS table, in-frame sequences only. Its copies lack some clones; in the studies checked, an unresolved V gene accounts for under half of them, and the cause for the rest is not known. V, J and clone size derive from that table, while D and trimming were established from the DNA sequence. This sample gives about 130,000 clones in total; approximately 89% of them show up just once. More than 3.5% of the sample is held by the ten biggest clonotypes.

The CDR3 contains 16 residues, cysteine and phenylalanine counted. The only DNA kept is the CDR3, 48 bases in frame from the first base. From V the trimming removes 3 bases and from J it removes 0 bases, while the gene matches leave 4 bases of the junction unaccounted for. CDR1 and CDR2 (SEHNR, FQNEAQ) derive from the germline V gene (reference sequence). Whole blood was collected in K2EDTA tubes by collaborating institutions according to the institutions' own protocols. Collaborator samples were shipped for TCRbeta analysis as frozen whole blood, isolated PBMCs, or DNA extracted from either sample type.

The chain uses TRBV7-9 and TRBJ1-3, and 8 bases in between align with TRBD1. This TCR was sampled from a woman in her sixties with acute or convalescent COVID-19. Input material: peripheral blood. At the DNA level, the sequence is TGTGCCAGCAGCTTCGGACAGGGAAGCTCTGGAAACACCATATATTTT. This gives the protein CASSFGQGSSGNTIYF. Joined to the reference TRBV7-9 and TRBJ1-3 proteins, this CDR3 gives the full variable domain: DTGVSQNPRHKITKRGQNVTFRCDPISEHNRLYWYRQTLGQGPEFLTYFQNEAQLEKSRLLSDRFSAERPKGSFSTLEIQRTEQGDSAMYLCASSFGQGSSGNTIYFGEGSWLTVV.